These 19 T cell receptor beta chains were all obtained from the same sample, sequenced in a study of technical replicates of blood from a few donors. Profiled with immunoSEQ multiplex PCR; TCRdb holds only in-frame clones, not every one. The sample holds around 97,000 clones, 95% to 97% seen once. The source material was T cells isolated from PBMCs. The receptors here all came from a human donor in good health.

In regard to this clone: Other DNA sequences in the same sample also yield this CDR3. CDR3 region: CASSVSGNTEAFF. The CDR3, as DNA: TGTGCCAGCAGCGTATCGGGTAACACTGAAGCTTTCTTT. The V call is TRBV9, the J call TRBJ1-1, with D uncertain. From germline, CDR1 is SGDLS and CDR2 YYNGEE. CDR3 length equals 13 residues. V lost 1 base to trimming and J lost 2 bases, with 6 bases between them.

In this sample, this clone turned up a few times. The sample contains more than one DNA sequence encoding this CDR3. The V and J genes are TRBV2 and TRBJ1-5, with D tentatively TRBD1 (6 bases). V was pared by 4 bases and J by 4 bases, with 8 bases between. Germline V gene sequence: CDR1 SNHLY, CDR2 FYNNEI. This CDR3 comprises 13 residues. The CDR3 nucleotides read TGTGCCAGCAGTGGAACAGGGAATCAGCCCCAGCATTTT. Its protein is CASSGTGNQPQHF.

The chain is built from TRBV10-3 and TRBJ2-7; no clear D gene. Trimming shortened V by 4 bases and J by 2 bases, and 6 bases separated the two germline ends. CDR3 size: 12 residues. Looked up from germline, CDR1 is ENHRY and CDR2 is SYGVKD. CDR3 in amino acids: CAISGGAYEQYF. The CDR3 bases are TGTGCCATCAGTGGCGGCGCCTACGAGCAGTACTTC.

The rearrangement uses TRBV7-9 and TRBJ2-5; the D gene is possibly TRBD1 (6 bases). The germline V gene has CDR1 SEHNR and CDR2 FQNEAQ (reference sequence). The CDR3 spans 15 residues. Trimming removed 1 base from V and 5 bases from J, with 14 bases in between. CDR3 protein: CASSLVEAGEETQYF. CDR3 nucleotide sequence: TGTGCCAGCAGCTTAGTAGAGGCAGGGGAGGAGACCCAGTACTTC.

The V call is TRBV15, the J call TRBJ2-7, with 12 bases that match TRBD2. Germline lookup yields CDR1 LNHNV and CDR2 YYDKDF (reference sequence). J was trimmed by 2 bases and V by 3 bases; bases with no gene match: 2. The CDR3 length is 15 residues. The CDR3 nucleotides read TGTGCCACCAGCAGGGGACTAGCGGGTGCCTACGAGCAGTACTTC. This translates into CATSRGLAGAYEQYF.

This chain connects TRBV6-5 to TRBJ2-5; D gene unclear. V lost 6 bases and J 3 bases, leaving 11 bases between the germline ends. Germline CDR1 MNHEY, CDR2 SVGAGI. This CDR3 region has 13 residues. The CDR3 region is CASSHTIKETQYF. The CDR3 DNA follows: TGTGCCAGCAGCCACACCATTAAAGAGACCCAGTACTTC.

This clone has just one count. The genes are TRBV21-1 and TRBJ1-4; the table assigns TRBD1, which was not confirmed against the DNA. TRBV21-1 is assigned pseudogene status. This CDR3 is 16 amino acids long. DNA of the CDR3: TGTGCCAGCAGCAAATCTAGGGGATGGACTAATGAAAAACTGTTTTTT. Translated: CASSKSRGWTNEKLFF.

This clone was detected a few times. The rearrangement links TRBV25-1 to TRBJ1-1; 8 nucleotides agree with TRBD1. Germline CDR1 reads MGHDK; CDR2 reads SYGVNS. With 8 bases clipped from V and 2 bases from J, the junction kept 1 base outside the gene matches. The CDR3 contains 12 residues. CDR3 bases: TGTGCCAGCGGACAGGGCAACACTGAAGCTTTCTTT. Translation gives CASGQGNTEAFF.

The chain joins TRBV19 to TRBJ1-1; 7 bases map to TRBD1. There are 14 residues in the CDR3. CDR1 is LNHDA, CDR2 SQIVND, per germline (reference sequence). Trimming took 6 bases from V and 1 from J; bases not matched to a gene: 5. The CDR3 loop is CASRPGQSNTEAFF. In DNA, the CDR3 is TGTGCCAGTAGGCCGGGACAGTCGAACACTGAAGCTTTCTTT.

A word on this clone: Other DNA sequences from this sample encode an identical CDR3 as well. J is TRBJ2-7 and V is TRBV9; 7 positions agree with TRBD2. The germline gives CDR1 SGDLS, CDR2 YYNGEE. V lost 0 bases, J lost 3 bases, and 3 bases stayed unmatched. The CDR3 has 14 residues. The CDR3 DNA reads TGTGCCAGCAGCGTAGGGGGGGGTGGCTACGAGCAGTACTTC. As protein: CASSVGGGGYEQYF. Combining the CDR3 with reference TRBV9 and TRBJ2-7 gives the whole variable domain DSGVTQTPKHLITATGQRVTLRCSPRSGDLSVYWYQQSLDQGLQFLIQYYNGEERAKGNILERFSAQQFPDLHSELNLSSLELGDSALYFCASSVGGGGYEQYFGPGTRLTVT.

The chain employs TRBV7-2 and TRBJ1-4; TRBD1 might be the D (5 bases). CDR1 SGHTA and CDR2 FQGNSA come from the germline V gene. Deletions cut 1 base from V and 0 bases from J, with 9 bases between. CDR3 length: 16 residues. In DNA, the CDR3 is TGTGCCAGCAGCTTAGTACGGGGGGCAACTAATGAAAAACTGTTTTTT. Its protein product is CASSLVRGATNEKLFF.

J is TRBJ2-6 and V is TRBV12-2; no check of the table's D call, TRBD2, against the DNA was made. TRBV12-2 is a listed pseudogene. CDR3 length: 19 amino acids. CDR3 sequence: CASRPPPREENSGANVLTF. The CDR3 DNA sequence: TGTGCAAGTCGCCCTCCCCCTAGGGAGGAGAATTCTGGGGCCAACGTCCTGACTTTC.

CDR3 in DNA: TGTGCCAGCAGCGTCCGACTAGCGGGAGGAGATGAGCAGTTCTTC. Its translation is CASSVRLAGGDEQFF. The J gene is TRBJ2-1, the V gene TRBV9; TRBD2 agrees at 13 bases. The V and J ends lost 2 bases and 8 bases, in that order; junction bases with no gene match: 4. Germline CDR1 SGDLS, CDR2 YYNGEE. The CDR3 consists of 15 residues.

The V call is TRBV7-9, the J call TRBJ2-1; TRBD2 matches 9 bases. Germline lookup yields CDR1 SEHNR and CDR2 FQNEAQ (reference sequence). V lost 5 bases to trimming and J lost 7 bases; unmatched junction nucleotides: 9. The CDR3 covers 15 residues. This chain's CDR3 is CASSGYSGSSNEQFF. The DNA of the CDR3 is TGTGCCAGCAGCGGGTATAGCGGGAGCTCGAATGAGCAGTTCTTC.

The V and J genes are TRBV2 and TRBJ2-2; maybe TRBD1 (6 bases). This CDR3 has 16 amino acids. Deletions cut 7 bases from V and 6 bases from J, with 21 bases between. The germline gives CDR1 SNHLY, CDR2 FYNNEI. The CDR3 DNA reads as TGTGCCAGCACCCTATTATCAGCAGGGGCATCCGGGGAGCTGTTTTTT. Translation: CASTLLSAGASGELFF.

This chain uses TRBV5-1 with TRBJ2-7; 9 nucleotides align to TRBD1. Germline V gives CDR1 SGHRS, CDR2 YFSETQ. The CDR3 consists of 15 residues. V shed 4 bases, J shed 3 bases, and the junction held 8 bases outside the gene matches. CDR3 sequence reads: CASSLGQGAVYEQYF. The CDR3 DNA reads TGCGCCAGCAGCCTGGGACAGGGCGCAGTCTACGAGCAGTACTTC.

V is TRBV4-1 and J is TRBJ1-1; 9 bases align to TRBD1. CDR1 and CDR2 from the germline V gene are MGHRA and YSYEKL. The CDR3 has 16 amino acids. Unmatched junction bases numbered 13, after V lost 6 bases and J lost 5 bases. CDR3 protein: CASRYGTGIKDTEAFF. CDR3 coding DNA: TGCGCCAGCAGGTACGGGACAGGGATCAAAGATACTGAAGCTTTCTTT.

The chain employs TRBV15 and TRBJ2-7; D remains ambiguous. The CDR3 is 14 amino acids. Germline CDR1 is LNHNV and CDR2 is YYDKDF (reference sequence). Trimming left V 0 bases short and J 5 bases short, with 11 bases between. The CDR3 protein is CATSRDSARDEQYF. For the CDR3, the DNA is TGTGCCACCAGCAGAGATTCGGCTCGGGACGAGCAGTACTTC.

The V gene is TRBV7-2, the J gene TRBJ2-7; a possible D gene is TRBD1 (8 bases). Germline CDR1 SGHTA, CDR2 FQGNSA. V dropped 5 bases and J dropped 5 bases, with 13 bases sitting between them. The CDR3 has 13 residues. The CDR3: CASSGRGQDEQYF. The CDR3 DNA is TGTGCCAGCAGCGGGAGGGGACAGGACGAGCAGTACTTC.